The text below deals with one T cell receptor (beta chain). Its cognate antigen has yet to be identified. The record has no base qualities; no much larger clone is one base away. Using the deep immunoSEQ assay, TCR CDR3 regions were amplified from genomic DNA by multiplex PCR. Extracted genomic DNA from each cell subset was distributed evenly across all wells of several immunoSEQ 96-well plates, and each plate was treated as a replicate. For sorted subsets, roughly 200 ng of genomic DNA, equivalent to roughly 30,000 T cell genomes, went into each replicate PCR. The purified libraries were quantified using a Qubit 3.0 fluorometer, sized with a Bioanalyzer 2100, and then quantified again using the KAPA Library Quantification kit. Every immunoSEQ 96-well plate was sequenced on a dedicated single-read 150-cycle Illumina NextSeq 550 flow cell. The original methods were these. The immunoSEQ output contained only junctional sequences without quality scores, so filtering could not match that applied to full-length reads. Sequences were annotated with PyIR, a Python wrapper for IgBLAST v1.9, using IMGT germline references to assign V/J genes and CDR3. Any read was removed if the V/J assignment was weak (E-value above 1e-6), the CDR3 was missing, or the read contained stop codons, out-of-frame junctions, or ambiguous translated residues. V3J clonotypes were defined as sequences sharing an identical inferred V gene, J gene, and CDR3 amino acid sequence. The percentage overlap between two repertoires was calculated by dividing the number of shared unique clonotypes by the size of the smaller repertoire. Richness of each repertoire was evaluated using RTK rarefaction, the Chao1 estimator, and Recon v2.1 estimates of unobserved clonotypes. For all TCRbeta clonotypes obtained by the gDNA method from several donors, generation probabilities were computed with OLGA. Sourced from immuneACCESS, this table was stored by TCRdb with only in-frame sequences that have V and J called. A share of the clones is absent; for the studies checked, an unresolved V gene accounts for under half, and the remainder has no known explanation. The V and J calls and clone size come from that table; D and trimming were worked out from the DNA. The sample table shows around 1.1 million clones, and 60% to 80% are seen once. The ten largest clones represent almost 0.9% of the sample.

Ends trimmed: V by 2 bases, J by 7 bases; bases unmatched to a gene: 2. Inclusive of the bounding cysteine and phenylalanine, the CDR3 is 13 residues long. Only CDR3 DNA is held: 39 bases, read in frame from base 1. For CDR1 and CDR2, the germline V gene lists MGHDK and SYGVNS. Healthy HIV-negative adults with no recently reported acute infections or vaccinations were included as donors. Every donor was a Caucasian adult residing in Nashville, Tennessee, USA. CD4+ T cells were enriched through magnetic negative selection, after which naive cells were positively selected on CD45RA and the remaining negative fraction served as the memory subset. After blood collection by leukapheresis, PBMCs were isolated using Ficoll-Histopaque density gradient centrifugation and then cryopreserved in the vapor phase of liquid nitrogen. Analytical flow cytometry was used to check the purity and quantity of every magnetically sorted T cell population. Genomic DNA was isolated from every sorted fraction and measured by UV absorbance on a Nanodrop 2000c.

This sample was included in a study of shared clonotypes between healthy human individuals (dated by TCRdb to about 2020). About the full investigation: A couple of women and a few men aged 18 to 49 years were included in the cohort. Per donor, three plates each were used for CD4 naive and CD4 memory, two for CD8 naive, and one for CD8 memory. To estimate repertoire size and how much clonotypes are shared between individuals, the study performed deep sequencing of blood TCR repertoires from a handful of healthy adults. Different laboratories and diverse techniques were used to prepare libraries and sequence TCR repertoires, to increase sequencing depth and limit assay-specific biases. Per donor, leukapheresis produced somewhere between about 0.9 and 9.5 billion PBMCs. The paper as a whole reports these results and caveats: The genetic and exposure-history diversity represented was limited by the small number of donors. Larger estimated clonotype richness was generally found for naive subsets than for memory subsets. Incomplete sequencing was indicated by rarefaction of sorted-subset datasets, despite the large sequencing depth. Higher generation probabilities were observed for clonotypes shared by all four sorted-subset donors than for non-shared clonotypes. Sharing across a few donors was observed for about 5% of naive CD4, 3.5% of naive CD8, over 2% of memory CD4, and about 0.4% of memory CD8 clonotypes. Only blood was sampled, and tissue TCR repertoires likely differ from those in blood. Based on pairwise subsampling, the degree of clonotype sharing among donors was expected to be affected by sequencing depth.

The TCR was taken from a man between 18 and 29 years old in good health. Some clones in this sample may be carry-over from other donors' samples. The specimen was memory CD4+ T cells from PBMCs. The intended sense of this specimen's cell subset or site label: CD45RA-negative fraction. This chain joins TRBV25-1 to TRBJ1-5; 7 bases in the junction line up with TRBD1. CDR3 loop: CASSETGQQPQHF. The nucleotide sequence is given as TGTGCCAGCAGTGAAACGGGACAGCAGCCCCAGCATTTT.